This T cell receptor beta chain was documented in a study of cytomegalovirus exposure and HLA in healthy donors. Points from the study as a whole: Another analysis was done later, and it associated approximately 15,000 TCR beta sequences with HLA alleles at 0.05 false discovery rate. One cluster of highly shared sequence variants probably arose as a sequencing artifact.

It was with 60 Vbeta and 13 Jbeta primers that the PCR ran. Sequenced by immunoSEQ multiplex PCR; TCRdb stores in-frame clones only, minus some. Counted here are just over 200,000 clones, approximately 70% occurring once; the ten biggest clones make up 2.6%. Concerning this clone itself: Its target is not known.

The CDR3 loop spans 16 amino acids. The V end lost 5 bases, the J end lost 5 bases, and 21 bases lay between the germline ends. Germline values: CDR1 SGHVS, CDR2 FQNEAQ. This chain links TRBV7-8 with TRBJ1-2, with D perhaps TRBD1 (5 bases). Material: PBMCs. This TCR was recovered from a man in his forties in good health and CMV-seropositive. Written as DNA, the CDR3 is TGTGCCAGCAGCCCCCCCGGGGGGTACGGGATTTATGGCTACACCTTC. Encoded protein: CASSPPGGYGIYGYTF.